This TCR beta chain is from a study of CD8+ T cells in alopecia areata. Study-wide points: Tissue-resident alphabeta T cells belonging to normal skin likewise get sequenced within scalp specimens. In lesional scalp, particularly from alopecia totalis/universalis, clonality was higher than in normal scalp.

The CDR3 covers 11 residues. CDR1 is SQVTM and CDR2 is ANQGSEA in the germline V gene. V dropped 3 bases and J dropped 4 bases, with 6 bases sitting between them. As to treatment: oral pan-JAK inhibitor, 5-10 mg twice daily. From alopecia areata patients, lesional scalp punch biopsies and peripheral blood were collected. As the sequencing template, cDNA was produced by extracting RNA and reverse transcribing it. The protocol was immunoSEQ multiplex PCR, while the TCRdb copy is restricted to in-frame clones and leaves out a portion. The sample includes around 200,000 clones, 50% to 60% of them seen just once. Regarding this clone: Antigen: not known. The same CDR3 is also encoded by other DNA sequences in this sample.

The chain couples TRBV29-1 to TRBJ2-5, with D unclear. The specimen was CD4+ T cells sorted from blood, collected at week 4, from a patient treated with tofacitinib. The TCR originated in a human donor with alopecia areata. The CDR3 here is CSVDSGETQYF. The CDR3 nucleotides read TGCAGCGTTGACTCTGGAGAGACCCAGTACTTC.